Shown below are 12 T cell receptor beta chains from a single sample sequenced in a study of patients and donors after allogeneic stem cell transplantation. TCRdb reprocessed the RT-PCR reads with MiXCR, giving one entry per CDR3 protein. The repertoire consists of under 200,000 distinct CDR3 sequences, with approximately 30% occurring once and the leading ten covering 3.2%. Sequencing input: blood, either unsorted or a sorted T cell fraction (not recorded which). These receptors were collected from a human donor who was either an allogeneic HSCT recipient or a stem cell or donor lymphocyte infusion donor (not recorded which). It is not recorded whose cells these are; they may come from a transplant donor.

The sample holds a few counts of this clonotype. V and J are TRBV27 and TRBJ2-5; D remains unclear. CDR3 length equals 13 residues. Trimming took 3 bases from V and 0 from J, leaving 5 bases between them. From germline, CDR1 is MNHEY and CDR2 SMNVEV (reference sequence). The CDR3 spells CASSLGYQETQYF. The CDR3 DNA reads TGTGCCAGCAGTTTGGGGTACCAAGAGACCCAGTACTTC.

The gene calls are TRBV25-1 and TRBJ2-7; 12 nucleotides align to TRBD2. The CDR3 runs to 14 residues. The germline V gene encodes CDR1 MGHDK and CDR2 SYGVNS. The J segment lost 7 bases and the V segment lost 4 bases, leaving 5 bases of the junction unmatched. The CDR3 DNA reads as TGTGCCAGCAGTGTGACTAGCGGGGGTGGTGAGCAGTACTTC. Translated: CASSVTSGGGEQYF.

V usage is TRBV12-3 or TRBV12-4 and J usage is TRBJ1-4; D possibly corresponds to TRBD1 (5 bases). The CDR3 runs to 13 residues. V was clipped by 3 bases and J by 8 bases, with 10 bases between them. In DNA, the CDR3 is TGTGCCAGCAGTTTCGAGGAGGGGGAAAAACTGTTTTTT. Its translation is CASSFEEGEKLFF.

This clonotype was picked up a small number of times. The J gene is TRBJ2-7, the V gene TRBV12-3 or TRBV12-4; D is perhaps TRBD1 (6 bases). Between the trimmed V and J ends, which lost 3 bases and 6 bases, there was a span of 9 bases. This CDR3 has 12 amino acids. The CDR3: CASSFRGSEQYF. The CDR3 DNA reads TGTGCCAGCAGTTTCAGGGGATCCGAGCAGTACTTC.

The table lists this clonotype with many counts. V gene TRBV12-3 or TRBV12-4 combines with J gene TRBJ1-4, with D possibly being TRBD1 (6 bases). CDR3 length: 13 amino acids. V lost 2 bases and J lost 7, with 8 bases in between. Written as DNA, the CDR3 is TGTGCCAGCAGTTTAACAGGGCTTGAAAAACTGTTTTTT. Its protein is CASSLTGLEKLFF.

Many counts were recorded for this clonotype. V gene TRBV5-1 combines with J gene TRBJ1-2; D is perhaps TRBD1 (5 bases). Trimming shortened V by 0 bases and J by 6 bases, and 9 bases separated the two germline ends. This CDR3 has 13 residues. CDR1 is SGHRS and CDR2 is YFSETQ in the germline V gene. This chain's CDR3 is CASSLGVGDGYTF. DNA for the CDR3: TGCGCCAGCAGCTTGGGTGTGGGGGATGGCTACACCTTC. The full variable domain, its missing parts supplied by reference TRBV5-1 and TRBJ1-2, is KAGVTQTPRYLIKTRGQQVTLSCSPISGHRSVSWYQQTPGQGLQFLFEYFSETQRNKGNFPGRFSGRQFSNSRSEMNVSTLELGDSALYLCASSLGVGDGYTFGSGTRLTVV.

This chain connects TRBV5-5 to TRBJ1-5; TRBD1 might be the D (5 bases). The V end lost 7 bases, the J end lost 7 bases, and 18 bases lay between the germline ends. CDR1 and CDR2 (germline): SGHKS, YYEKEE (reference sequence). This CDR3 spans 14 amino acids. The DNA for the CDR3 is TGTGCCAGCTCAGGCGGACTTGGGGGACAGCCCCAGCATTTT. Protein: CASSGGLGGQPQHF.

This sequence joins TRBV29-1 and TRBJ2-7, with 11 nucleotides matching TRBD2. With V trimmed by 6 bases and J by 5 bases, 6 bases remained unmatched. This CDR3 is 13 amino acids long. Looked up from germline, CDR1 is SQVTM and CDR2 is ANQGSEA. The CDR3 loop reads CSVTTSGSNEQYF. CDR3 in DNA: TGCAGCGTCACTACTAGCGGGAGTAACGAGCAGTACTTC.

The chain carries TRBV3-1 and TRBJ2-1; D is perhaps TRBD2 (5 bases). With 4 bases removed from V and 9 bases from J, the gap between germline ends came to 19 bases. This CDR3 spans 15 amino acids. From germline, CDR1 is LGHDT and CDR2 YNNKEL (reference sequence). CDR3 sequence (DNA): TGTGCCAGCAGCCCCTCAGGACTCTCTACGGGTGAGCAGTTCTTC. It specifies CASSPSGLSTGEQFF.

The chain recombines TRBV27 with TRBJ2-3; 10 bases agree with TRBD1. Losses at the gene ends were 8 bases for V and 5 bases for J; bases not matched to a gene: 4. CDR1 is MNHEY, CDR2 SMNVEV, per germline (reference sequence). CDR3 length equals 13 residues. CDR3 nucleotides: TGTGCCAGCCGGGGACAGGGGTTAGATACGCAGTATTTT. Its protein product is CASRGQGLDTQYF.

This clonotype was observed at least ten times. The chain couples TRBV7-2 to TRBJ1-5, with a weak D call TRBD1 (6 bases). The CDR3 totals 16 residues. With 0 bases removed from V and 6 bases from J, the gap between germline ends came to 15 bases. Germline V gene data show CDR1 as SGHTA and CDR2 as FQGNSA. CDR3 DNA sequence: TGTGCCAGCAGCTTAGCAGGGGGTGCTTTGGGTCAGCCCCAGCATTTT. It encodes CASSLAGGALGQPQHF.

As for this clonotype: Germline is not matched at one junction end, which may reflect a read error. V and J are TRBV3-1 and TRBJ2-5; 8 bases align to TRBD2. Germline-derived CDR1 and CDR2 are LGHDT and YNNKEL (reference sequence). This CDR3 comprises 15 residues. CDR3 sequence reads: CASSQGTGGQGTQYF. CDR3 in DNA: TGTGCCAGCAGCCAAGGAACGGGGGGGCAAGGGACCCAGTACTTC.